This T cell receptor beta chain comes out of a study of beta chain features in type 1 diabetes. Study at large: The examined sorted cells totaled fewer than 140 million across samples.

This CDR3 is 19 amino acids long. There are a few counts of this clone. Its antigen is unidentified. Isolated RNA was reverse transcribed in full, so expressed TCRB transcripts were sequenced. Libraries were prepared by immunoSEQ multiplex PCR; TCRdb keeps only in-frame clonotypes and omits some of them. The sample lists roughly 70,000 clones, approximately 50% occurring once. Notes on the study in general: Type 1 diabetes patients had moderately but significantly shorter TCRB CDR3s in all four CD4+ subsets. Compared to healthy donors, patients appeared to have naive, central memory and Treg TCRB repertoires that were more alike.

Input material: central memory CD4+ T cells from blood. The receptor's source is a man aged 30 to 45 with type 1 diabetes. This chain connects TRBV1 to TRBJ2-7; the D call in the table, TRBD2, was not verified against the DNA. TRBV1 is a documented pseudogene. In DNA, the CDR3 is TGCACCAGCAGCCCGCGGACTAGCGGGGGACACCCGAGCTCCTACGAGCAGTACTTC. It encodes CTSSPRTSGGHPSSYEQYF.